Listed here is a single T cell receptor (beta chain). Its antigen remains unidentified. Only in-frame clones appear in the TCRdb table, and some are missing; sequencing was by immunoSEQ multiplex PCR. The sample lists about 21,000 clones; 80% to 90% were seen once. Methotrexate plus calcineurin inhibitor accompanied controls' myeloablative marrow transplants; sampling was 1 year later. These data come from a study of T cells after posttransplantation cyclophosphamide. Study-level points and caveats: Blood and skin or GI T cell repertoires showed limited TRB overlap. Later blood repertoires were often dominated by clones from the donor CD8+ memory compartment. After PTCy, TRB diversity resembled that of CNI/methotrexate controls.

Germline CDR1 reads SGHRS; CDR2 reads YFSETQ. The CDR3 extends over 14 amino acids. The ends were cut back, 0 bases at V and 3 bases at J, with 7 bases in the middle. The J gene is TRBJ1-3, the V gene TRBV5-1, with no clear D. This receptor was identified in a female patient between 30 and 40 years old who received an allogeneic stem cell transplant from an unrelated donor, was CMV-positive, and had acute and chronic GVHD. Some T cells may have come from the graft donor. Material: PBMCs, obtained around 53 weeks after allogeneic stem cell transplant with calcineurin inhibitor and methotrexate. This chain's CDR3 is CASSLAGIGNTIYF. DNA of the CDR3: TGCGCCAGCAGCTTGGCAGGTATTGGAAACACCATATATTTT. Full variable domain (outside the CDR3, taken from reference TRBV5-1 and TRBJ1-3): KAGVTQTPRYLIKTRGQQVTLSCSPISGHRSVSWYQQTPGQGLQFLFEYFSETQRNKGNFPGRFSGRQFSNSRSEMNVSTLELGDSALYLCASSLAGIGNTIYFGEGSWLTVV.